A selection of T cell receptor beta chains follows, all from one sample in a study of OX40 agonist ivuxolimab in advanced cancers. This table comes from immunoSEQ multiplex PCR, and its TCRdb copy is limited to in-frame clones, with some not included. The data show more than 25,000 clones, with around four fifths seen just once and about a fifth held by the top ten. Sequenced here: CD4+ or CD8+ T cells sorted from blood, sampled in a trial of the OX40 agonist ivuxolimab. These TCRs come from an adult with an advanced solid tumor such as melanoma, head and neck, liver or kidney cancer. CDR3s leave out the opening cysteine and the closing phenylalanine or tryptophan.

>TRBV5-6|10|TRBJ2-3
ASAEYTDTQY
>TRBV7-2|10|TRBJ2-1
AATSGGPEQF
>TRBV4-2|12|TRBJ2-4
ASSPRDRKNIQY
>TRBV5-4|11|TRBJ1-2
ASSLGGRQGYT
>TRBV6-5|13|TRBJ2-7
ASSYSRGASYEQY
>TRBV19|11|TRBJ2-5
ASSIALGETQY
>TRBV6-4|12|TRBJ1-5
ARNSLGSNQPQH
>TRBV27|13|-
ASSLLGEIPYEQY
>TRBV5-1|12|TRBJ1-2
ASSLAGGGYGYT
>TRBV6-5|13|TRBJ2-1
ASSLAGSSYNEQF
>TRBV6-1|13|TRBJ2-5
ASSEGTGGVETQY
>TRBV5-1|13|TRBJ2-1
ASSPGTSGRTEQF
>TRBV12-2|11|TRBJ2-1
ASRLGVSWEQF
>TRBV19|13|TRBJ1-1
ASSISSVMNTEAF
>TRBV2|13|TRBJ2-7
ASTPSGRRSYEQY
>TRBV6-1|13|TRBJ2-1
ASSAATSSYNEQF
>TRBV7-2|12|TRBJ2-7
ASSLEGYSYEQY
>TRBV6-5|13|TRBJ2-6
ASSYSGSGANVLT
>TRBV7-9|12|TRBJ1-1
ASSPQVLNTEAF
>TRBV30|11|TRBJ1-1
AWRARGLTEAF
>TRBV29-1|13|TRBJ2-3
SGSGSSGLTDTQY
>TRBV7-2|12|TRBJ2-2
ASRGDFHTGELF
>TRBV28|12|TRBJ1-5
ASSLNDWNEPQH
>TRBV9|11|TRBJ2-7
ASSPPSPYEQY
>TRBV4-3|14|TRBJ1-2
ASSQGRGTGAYGYT
>TRBV15|13|TRBJ2-1
ATSRGQRPGGEQF
>TRBV5-6|10|TRBJ2-1
ASSFGRNEQF
>TRBV9|16|TRBJ2-7
ARRGAGDPGTGGYEQY
>TRBV6-1|12|TRBJ1-4
ASSGTWEGEKLF
>TRBV5-5|13|TRBJ1-5
ASSSGQGGGQPQH
>TRBV5-4|13|TRBJ2-5
ASSMDGGRGETQY
>TRBV14|12|TRBJ2-7
ASSQGQGTYEQY
>TRBV5-1|9|TRBJ2-7
ASSPDYEQY
>TRBV7-6|13|TRBJ2-1
ASNPTSGPYNEQF
>TRBV2|14|TRBJ1-2
ASTKVWGARFAGYT
>TRBV11-2|13|TRBJ2-1
ASSLEAGEVNEQF
>TRBV19|11|TRBJ2-5
ASSTQGPETQY
>TRBV7-6|12|TRBJ1-5
ASSPGGSNQPQH
>TRBV6-1|12|TRBJ1-2
ASSELQGNYGYT
>TRBV5-1|12|-
ASSLDASSYEQY
>TRBV6-6|8|TRBJ1-2
ASWEDGYT
>TRBV2|12|TRBJ2-7
ASSEWVAGTEQY
>TRBV18|16|TRBJ2-3
ASSPYSRDRAWVDTQY
>TRBV11-2|9|TRBJ2-1
ASSLGSEQF
>TRBV7-9|14|TRBJ2-1
ASSSSTGMGINEQF
>TRBV18|11|TRBJ2-1
ASSPEDRGEQF
>TRBV27|13|TRBJ1-6
ASSFQGTGSSPLH
>TRBV29-1|11|TRBJ2-7
SVEDGLSYEQY
>TRBV27|12|TRBJ1-5
ASSLAVSNQPQH
>TRBV7-6|10|TRBJ2-2
ASSDSGGELF
>TRBV14|13|TRBJ1-4
ASSQTGGANEKLF
>TRBV11-2|13|TRBJ1-6
ASSLDLALNSPLH
>TRBV5-1|12|TRBJ2-7
ASLSSEGLYEQY
>TRBV19|9|TRBJ1-1
ASSMGTEAF
>TRBV18|12|TRBJ1-3
ASSPDSSGNTIY
>TRBV7-9|12|TRBJ1-1
ASSLGSGALEAF